This is a list of T cell receptor beta chains from one sample in a study of blood T cell repertoires in COVID-19. Profiling relied on immunoSEQ multiplex PCR, and the TCRdb table lists in-frame clones only, not all of them. Of fewer than 500,000 clones listed, 70% to 90% are singletons. Source material: peripheral blood. These TCRs come from a young man with COVID-19, enrolled during active disease. CDR3s include the opening cysteine and the closing phenylalanine or tryptophan. A D gene is named only where the DNA matches it firmly. Clone size is given for some rows only: seen once, a few or many times, or a class if the clone is expanded.

D | size | J | V | DNA | CDR3
NA | once | TRBJ2-5 | TRBV4-2 | TGTGCCAGCAGCCAAGAGTTTAGGGGTTCGGAGACCCAGTACTTC | CASSQEFRGSETQYF
NA | NA | TRBJ2-3 | TRBV18 | TGTGCCAGCTCACCGAACCGGGACACAGATACGCAGTATTTT | CASSPNRDTDTQYF
NA | NA | TRBJ2-3 | TRBV4-1 | TGCGCCAGCAGCCAAGAGTTCTTCCGGACAGACTTGGAAACAGATACGCAGTATTTT | CASSQEFFRTDLETDTQYF
TRBD2 | NA | TRBJ2-1 | TRBV10-2 | TGCGCCAGCAGTGATCCAAGCGGGGAACGCTCCTACAATGAGCAGTTCTTC | CASSDPSGERSYNEQFF
NA | NA | TRBJ1-4 | TRBV5-1 | TGCGCCAGCAGCTTAATAGGGGCGCCTACTGAAAAACTGTTTTTT | CASSLIGAPTEKLFF
NA | NA | TRBJ2-7 | TRBV5-1 | TGCGCCAGCAGCCTAGAGGGTGGGTTTAACTACGAGCAGTACTTC | CASSLEGGFNYEQYF
NA | NA | TRBJ1-5 | TRBV2 | TGTGCCAGCAGTGTACAGGGTAACAATCAGCCCCAGCATTTT | CASSVQGNNQPQHF
TRBD1 | NA | TRBJ2-7 | TRBV10-3 | TGTGCCATCAGTGCCGACAGGGCCTCTCCCAACGAGCAGTACTTC | CAISADRASPNEQYF
TRBD2 | NA | TRBJ2-1 | TRBV7-9 | TGTGCCAGCAGCTCGACGTCTTTAGCGGGGGGGGATGAGCAGTTCTTC | CASSSTSLAGGDEQFF
NA | once | TRBJ1-3 | TRBV5-4 | TGTGCCAGCCGCCGGGACAACTCTGGAAACACCATATATTTT | CASRRDNSGNTIYF
TRBD2 | NA | TRBJ2-3 | TRBV11-2 | TGTGCCAGCAGCTCGGGACTAGCGGGACCCTCTAGCACAGATACGCAGTATTTT | CASSSGLAGPSSTDTQYF
TRBD1 | NA | TRBJ1-5 | TRBV30 | TGTGCCTGGAGTCCCGGGACAGGGTACTCTAGCAATCAGCCCCAGCATTTT | CAWSPGTGYSSNQPQHF
TRBD2 | NA | TRBJ2-3 | TRBV5-4 | TGTGCCAGCAGCCTGTTCCGGGAGGTGGGTACAGATACGCAGTATTTT | CASSLFREVGTDTQYF
NA | NA | TRBJ2-7 | TRBV10-1 | TGCGCCAGCAGTGAGTCCAGCGGATCCTACGAGCAGTACTTC | CASSESSGSYEQYF
TRBD1 | NA | TRBJ2-7 | TRBV5-1 | TGCGCCAGCAGCCCCCAAGGACAGGGGGCGCCGCGCGAGCAGTACTTC | CASSPQGQGAPREQYF
NA | NA | TRBJ1-3 | TRBV6-5 | TGTGCCAGCGGGTACAGTACTGGAAACACCATATATTTT | CASGYSTGNTIYF
NA | NA | TRBJ1-2 | TRBV29-1 | TGCAGCGTCACCCTGACATATGGCTACACCTTC | CSVTLTYGYTF
NA | NA | TRBJ1-4 | TRBV5-1 | TGCGCCAGCAGCGTAGATTTTGAAAAACTGTTTTTT | CASSVDFEKLFF
TRBD1 | NA | TRBJ2-5 | TRBV2 | TGTGCCAGCAGTTACAGGGGGTCGGAGACCCAGTACTTC | CASSYRGSETQYF
NA | NA | TRBJ2-1 | TRBV7-2 | TGTGCCAGCAGCTTAGTAGGGGCCCCGCGGAATGAGCAGTTCTTC | CASSLVGAPRNEQFF
NA | NA | TRBJ1-4 | TRBV6-5 | TGTGCCAGCAGTTACTCTCGGGGGAGTGAAAAACTGTTTTTT | CASSYSRGSEKLFF
TRBD2 | NA | TRBJ2-5 | TRBV7-9 | TGTGCCAGCAGCTTAGTGTGGACTAGCGGGAGAAGGTTAGAGACCCAGTACTTC | CASSLVWTSGRRLETQYF
TRBD2 | NA | TRBJ2-3 | TRBV3-1/TRBV3-2 | TGTGCCAGCAGGGCGGGAGTGAGGACAGATACGCAGTATTTT | CASRAGVRTDTQYF
TRBD1 | NA | TRBJ2-1 | TRBV6-5 | TGTGCCAGCAGTTATGGGCAGGGGGTTGAGCAGTTCTTC | CASSYGQGVEQFF
TRBD1 | NA | TRBJ2-1 | TRBV5-1 | TGCGCCAGCAGCTCTGGGACAGGGTTTCCGTTCTTC | CASSSGTGFPFF
NA | once | TRBJ2-3 | TRBV20-1 | TGCAGTGCTAGTAGTCGGGGACTCACAGATACGCAGTATTTT | CSASSRGLTDTQYF
TRBD1 | NA | TRBJ1-4 | TRBV29-1 | TGCAGCGTTCCCGGGACAGGGGGCGGACTGTTTTTT | CSVPGTGGGLFF
NA | NA | TRBJ2-2 | TRBV12-3/TRBV12-4 | TGTGCCAGCACACTAGGGGGGGCCGGGGAGCTGTTTTTT | CASTLGGAGELFF
NA | NA | TRBJ1-5 | TRBV27 | TGTGCCAGCAGTTTAGGACAGCTGGCGGGTCAGCCCCAGCATTTT | CASSLGQLAGQPQHF